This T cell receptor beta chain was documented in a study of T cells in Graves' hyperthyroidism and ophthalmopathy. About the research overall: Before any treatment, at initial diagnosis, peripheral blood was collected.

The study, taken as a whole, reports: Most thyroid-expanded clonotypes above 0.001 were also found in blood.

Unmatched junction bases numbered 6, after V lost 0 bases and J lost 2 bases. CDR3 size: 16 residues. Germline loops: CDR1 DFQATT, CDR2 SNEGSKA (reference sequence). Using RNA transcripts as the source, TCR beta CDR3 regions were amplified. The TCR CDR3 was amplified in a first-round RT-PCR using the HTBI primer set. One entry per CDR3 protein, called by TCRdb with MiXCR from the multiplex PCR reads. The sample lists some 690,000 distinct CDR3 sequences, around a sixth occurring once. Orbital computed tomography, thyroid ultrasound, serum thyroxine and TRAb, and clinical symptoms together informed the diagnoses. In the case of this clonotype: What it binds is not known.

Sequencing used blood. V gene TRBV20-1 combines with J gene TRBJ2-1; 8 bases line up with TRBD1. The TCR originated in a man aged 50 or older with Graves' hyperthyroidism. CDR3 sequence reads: CSARDSQGAAYNEQFF. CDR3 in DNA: TGCAGTGCTAGAGATTCGCAGGGGGCTGCCTACAATGAGCAGTTCTTC.